The clone carrying this T cell receptor (beta chain) was seen a handful of times. The source of the sample is a study of blood T cells in healthy people across ages. A sample-barcoded 5' primer and a J-beta primer mix were used in a second PCR of roughly 7 to 12 cycles. Each CDR3 protein gets one entry after TCRdb re-called the 5' RACE reads with MiXCR. The sample holds about 900,000 distinct CDR3 sequences, around 48% seen once. The CDR3 has 12 amino acids. The V gene lost 7 bases and the J gene lost 4 bases, with 13 bases spanning the gap. Germline CDR1 and CDR2: DFQATT and SNEGSKA (reference sequence).

The chain links TRBV20-1 to TRBJ1-2; D is unclear. This TCR was sampled from a man aged 25-40 years in good health. The material sequenced was blood. This chain's CDR3 is CSVPRRAYGYTF. The CDR3 region has the DNA TGCAGTGTCCCGAGGAGGGCCTATGGCTACACCTTC.